This T cell receptor (beta chain) was recovered during a study of Tregs in tolerant kidney transplant recipients. Study conclusions and caveats: Some patients' samples used different primers over time, so nucleotide sequences weren't comparable. Donor-specific Treg expansion exceeded global Treg expansion in tolerant patients, suggesting antigen drive.

Using immunoSEQ multiplex PCR, the repertoire was profiled, and TCRdb retains in-frame clones only, with some absent. The data show tens of thousands of clones, 70% to 90% seen once. As regards this clone: Its specificity is unknown.

The nonmyeloablative bone marrow transplants came from related graft donors, with transient mixed chimerism. Unstimulated Tregs (CD4+CD25+CD127-) and CD4+CD25- non-Tregs were sorted from PBMCs. The V gene end was trimmed by 1 base and the J gene end by 4 bases; junction bases not matched to a gene: 5. The CDR3 loop spans 16 amino acids. CDR1 and CDR2 from the germline V gene are SGHAT and FQNNGV. The genes are TRBV11-2 and TRBJ2-1; the match to TRBD2 covers 9 bases. This TCR was sampled from a human patient who received a combined kidney and bone marrow transplant. These T cells may partly come from the graft donor. Specimen: CD4+ T cells from blood (PBMCs), collected 6 months after the transplant. The CDR3: CASSLAAGGIYNEQFF. CDR3 sequence (DNA): TGTGCCAGCAGCTTAGCGGCGGGAGGGATATACAATGAGCAGTTCTTC. Combining the CDR3 with reference TRBV11-2 and TRBJ2-1 gives the whole variable domain EAGVAQSPRYKIIEKRQSVAFWCNPISGHATLYWYQQILGQGPKLLIQFQNNGVVDDSQLPKDRFSAERLKGVDSTLKIQPAKLEDSAVYLCASSLAAGGIYNEQFFGPGTRLTVL.